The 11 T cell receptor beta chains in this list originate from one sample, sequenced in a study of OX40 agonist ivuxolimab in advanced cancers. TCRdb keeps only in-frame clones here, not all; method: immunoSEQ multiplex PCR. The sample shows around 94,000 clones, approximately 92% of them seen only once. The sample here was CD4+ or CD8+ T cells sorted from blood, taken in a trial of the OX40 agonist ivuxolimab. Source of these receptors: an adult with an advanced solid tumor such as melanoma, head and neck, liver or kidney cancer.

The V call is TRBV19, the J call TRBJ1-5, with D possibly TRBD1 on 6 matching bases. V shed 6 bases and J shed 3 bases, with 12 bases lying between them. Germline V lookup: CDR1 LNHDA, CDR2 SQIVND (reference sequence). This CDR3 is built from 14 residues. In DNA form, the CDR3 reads TGTGCCAGTAGATGGGGGCTTCACAATCAGCCCCAGCATTTT. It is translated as CASRWGLHNQPQHF.

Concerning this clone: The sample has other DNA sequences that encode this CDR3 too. The CDR3 here is CASSQDSASGGRQDTQYF. Written as DNA, the CDR3 is TGCGCCAGCAGCCAAGATAGCGCTAGCGGGGGGCGGCAAGATACGCAGTATTTT. The chain links TRBV4-3 to TRBJ2-3; TRBD2 matches 11 bases. This CDR3 is built from 18 residues. J gave up 5 bases and V 0 bases, and 10 bases lay outside the gene matches. CDR1 LGHNA and CDR2 YSLEER come from the germline V gene.

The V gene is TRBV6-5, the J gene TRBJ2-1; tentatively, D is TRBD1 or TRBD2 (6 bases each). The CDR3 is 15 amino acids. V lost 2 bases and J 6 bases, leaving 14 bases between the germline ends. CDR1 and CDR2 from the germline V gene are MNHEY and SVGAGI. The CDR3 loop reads CASSYRGTLGNEQFF. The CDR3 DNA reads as TGTGCCAGCAGTTACCGCGGGACACTAGGCAATGAGCAGTTCTTC.

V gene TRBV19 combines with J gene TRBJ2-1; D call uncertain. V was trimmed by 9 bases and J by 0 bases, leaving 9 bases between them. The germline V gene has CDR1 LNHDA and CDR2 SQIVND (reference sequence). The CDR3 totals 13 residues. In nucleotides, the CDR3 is TGTGCCAGCCTAGGACGCTCCTACAATGAGCAGTTCTTC. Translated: CASLGRSYNEQFF.

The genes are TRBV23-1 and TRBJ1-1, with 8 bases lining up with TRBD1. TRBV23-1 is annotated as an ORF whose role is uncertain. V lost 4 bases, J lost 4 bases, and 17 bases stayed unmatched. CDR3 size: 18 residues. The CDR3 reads CASSLVFCGTGSPTEAFF. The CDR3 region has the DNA TGCGCCAGCAGTCTTGTGTTTTGCGGGACAGGATCCCCCACTGAAGCTTTCTTT.

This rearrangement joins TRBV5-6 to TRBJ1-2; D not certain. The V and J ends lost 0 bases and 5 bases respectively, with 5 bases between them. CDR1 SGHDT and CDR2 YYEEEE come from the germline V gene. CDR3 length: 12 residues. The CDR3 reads CASSLEGYGYTF. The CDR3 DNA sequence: TGTGCCAGCAGCTTGGAAGGGTATGGCTACACCTTC.

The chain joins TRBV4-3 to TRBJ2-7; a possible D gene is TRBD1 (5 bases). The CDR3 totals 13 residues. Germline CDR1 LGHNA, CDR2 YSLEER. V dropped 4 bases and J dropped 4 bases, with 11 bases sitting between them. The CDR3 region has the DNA TGCGCCAGCAGCCCCCAGCAGGGTTACGAGCAGTACTTC. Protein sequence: CASSPQQGYEQYF.

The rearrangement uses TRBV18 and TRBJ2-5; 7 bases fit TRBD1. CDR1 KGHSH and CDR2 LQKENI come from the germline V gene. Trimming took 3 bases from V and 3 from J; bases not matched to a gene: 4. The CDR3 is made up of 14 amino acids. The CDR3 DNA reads TGTGCCAGCTCACCTCCCGGACAGGAAGAGACCCAGTACTTC. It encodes CASSPPGQEETQYF.

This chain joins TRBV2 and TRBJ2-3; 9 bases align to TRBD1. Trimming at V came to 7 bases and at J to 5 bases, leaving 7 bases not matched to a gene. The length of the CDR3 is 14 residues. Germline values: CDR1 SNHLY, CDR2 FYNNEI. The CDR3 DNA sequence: TGTGCCAGCACCGGTTGGGACAGGGTAGATACGCAGTATTTT. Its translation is CASTGWDRVDTQYF. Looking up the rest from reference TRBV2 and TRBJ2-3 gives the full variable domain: EPEVTQTPSHQVTQMGQEVILRCVPISNHLYFYWYRQILGQKVEFLVSFYNNEISEKSEIFDDQFSVERPDGSNFTLKIRSTKLEDSAMYFCASTGWDRVDTQYFGPGTRLTVL.

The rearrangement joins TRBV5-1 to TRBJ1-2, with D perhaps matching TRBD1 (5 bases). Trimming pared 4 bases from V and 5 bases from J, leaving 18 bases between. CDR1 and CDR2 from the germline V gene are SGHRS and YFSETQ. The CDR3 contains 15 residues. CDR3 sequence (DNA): TGCGCCAGCAGCCTCGCTTCAGGGAGGGGATATGGCTACACCTTC. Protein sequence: CASSLASGRGYGYTF.

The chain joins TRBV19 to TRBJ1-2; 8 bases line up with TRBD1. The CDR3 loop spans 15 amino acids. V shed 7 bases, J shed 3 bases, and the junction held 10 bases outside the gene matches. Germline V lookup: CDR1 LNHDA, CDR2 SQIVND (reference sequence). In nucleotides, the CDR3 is TGTGCCAGTACCGAGACCGGGACAGGAGACTATGGCTACACCTTC. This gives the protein CASTETGTGDYGYTF.